A selection of T cell receptor beta chains follows, all from one sample in a study of CD8+CD57+ T cells in acquired aplastic anemia. TCRdb re-called the reads with MiXCR, one entry per CDR3 protein. This table has about 120,000 distinct CDR3 sequences, roughly 55% appearing once. The sequencing input was sorted CD4+, CD8+, or CD8+CD57+ T cells (not recorded which) from PBMCs. These receptor sequences come from a human donor with aplastic anemia. Each CDR3 is given with its conserved first and last residue. A D gene is named only where the DNA matches it firmly. A clone size is listed for some rows: how often the clone was seen (once, few, many), or a class if it is expanded.

J gene,V gene,D gene,clone size,CDR3 protein,CDR3 DNA
TRBJ2-1,TRBV29-1,.,.,CSVGQTVIHEQFF,TGCAGCGTAGGCCAAACAGTCATACATGAGCAGTTCTTC
TRBJ2-2,TRBV7-6,.,many,CASSREGLDTGELFF,TGTGCCAGCAGCCGCGAGGGGCTTGACACCGGGGAGCTGTTTTTT
TRBJ2-1,TRBV15,.,many,CATRGVHEQFF,TGTGCCACCAGAGGAGTGCATGAGCAGTTCTTC
TRBJ1-2,TRBV9,TRBD1,once,CASSVGGQGESYGYTF,TGTGCCAGCAGCGTTGGGGGACAGGGAGAATCCTATGGCTACACCTTC
TRBJ2-7,TRBV27,TRBD2,many,CASSFSREGEQYF,TGTGCCAGCAGTTTCTCCCGGGAGGGGGAGCAGTACTTC
TRBJ1-2,TRBV9,TRBD1,.,CASSVTGQGSGYGYTF,TGTGCCAGCAGCGTCACGGGACAGGGTTCGGGGTATGGCTACACCTTC
TRBJ2-3,TRBV12-3/TRBV12-4,.,once,CASTLSGTDTQYF,TGTGCCAGCACCCTGAGTGGCACAGATACGCAGTATTTT
TRBJ2-3,TRBV29-1,TRBD2,.,CSVEMPGRVFDTQYF,TGCAGCGTTGAAATGCCAGGGAGGGTCTTTGATACGCAGTATTTT
TRBJ2-7,TRBV25-1,TRBD2,.,CASSDAGTGGYEQYF,TGTGCCAGCAGTGACGCCGGGACGGGAGGTTACGAGCAGTACTTC
TRBJ2-1,TRBV28,.,.,CASSFVGNEQFF,TGTGCCAGCAGTTTCGTTGGCAATGAGCAGTTCTTC
TRBJ2-6,TRBV9,.,.,CASSVAGANVLTF,TGTGCCAGCAGCGTGGCGGGGGCCAACGTCCTGACTTTC
TRBJ2-7,TRBV24-1,.,few,CASRNQLDGSSYEQYF,TGTGCCAGCAGGAATCAACTGGACGGAAGCTCCTACGAGCAGTACTTC
TRBJ2-7,TRBV2,.,once,CASNDQYF,TGTGCCAGCAACGATCAGTACTTC
TRBJ2-3,TRBV10-3,TRBD2,many,CAISELGGGPGDTQYF,TGTGCCATCAGTGAGTTGGGGGGAGGGCCGGGTGATACGCAGTATTTT
TRBJ2-5,TRBV10-1,.,.,CASSDRLDREETQYF,TGCGCCAGCAGTGATCGCCTGGACAGAGAAGAGACCCAGTACTTC
TRBJ2-3,TRBV19,.,many,CASSIAGRSTDTQYF,TGTGCCAGTAGTATAGCAGGCAGAAGCACAGATACGCAGTATTTT
TRBJ2-1,TRBV29-1,.,.,CSVVGSSYNEQFF,TGCAGCGTTGTCGGGAGCTCCTACAATGAGCAGTTCTTC
TRBJ2-1,TRBV24-1,TRBD2,.,CATRSSGKSQFDEQFF,TGTGCCACCAGATCTAGCGGTAAGTCCCAATTCGATGAGCAGTTCTTC
TRBJ2-5,TRBV7-9,.,many,CASSLVAPGQTQYF,TGTGCCAGCAGCTTGGTGGCCCCAGGCCAGACCCAGTACTTC
TRBJ2-7,TRBV2,TRBD1,.,CASRDRGVVYEQYF,TGTGCCAGCAGGGACAGGGGGGTGGTCTACGAGCAGTACTTC
TRBJ2-7,TRBV12-3/TRBV12-4,.,.,CANSLALVYEQYF,TGTGCCAACAGTTTAGCGCTAGTCTACGAGCAGTACTTC
TRBJ1-4,TRBV20-1,TRBD1,many,CSARRLTGVEEKLFF,TGCAGTGCCCGAAGATTGACAGGGGTAGAAGAAAAACTGTTTTTT
TRBJ2-7,TRBV4-1,.,many,CASSEGTGAYEQYF,TGCGCCAGCAGCGAGGGGACGGGGGCCTACGAGCAGTACTTC
TRBJ2-7,TRBV5-1,TRBD2,.,CASSLGLAATYEQYF,TGCGCCAGCAGCTTGGGACTAGCGGCGACCTACGAGCAGTACTTC
TRBJ1-6,TRBV7-8,.,.,CASRTGTGAPLHF,TGTGCCAGCAGGACCGGGACCGGGGCACCCCTCCACTTT
TRBJ1-2,TRBV15,TRBD1,many,CATSSGTGGVSGYGYTF,TGTGCCACCAGCTCCGGGACAGGGGGAGTGTCGGGCTATGGCTACACCTTC
TRBJ1-2,TRBV11-1,TRBD1,.,CASSVRQGMNVRYTF,TGTGCCAGCAGCGTACGACAGGGGATGAACGTCCGCTACACCTTC
TRBJ2-1,TRBV15,.,.,CATSRDRRLANEQFF,TGTGCCACCAGCAGAGATAGGAGGCTAGCCAATGAGCAGTTCTTC
TRBJ1-3,TRBV5-6,.,.,CASARTRDTIYF,TGTGCCAGCGCAAGGACGAGGGACACCATATATTTT
TRBJ2-7,TRBV29-1,TRBD2,medium-sized,CSAGGTYEQYF,TGCAGCGCCGGGGGGACTTACGAGCAGTACTTC
TRBJ2-1,TRBV7-3,.,.,CASSSKVGGNEQFF,TGTGCCAGCAGCTCGAAGGTTGGGGGTAATGAGCAGTTCTTC
TRBJ2-2,TRBV5-3,TRBD2,.,CASSGGEELFF,TGTGCCAGCAGCGGGGGAGAGGAGCTGTTTTTT
TRBJ1-5,TRBV10-3,.,.,CAISESRGREGGQPQHF,TGTGCCATCAGTGAGTCGCGTGGTCGCGAGGGTGGTCAGCCCCAGCATTTT
TRBJ1-3,TRBV7-9,.,.,CASSLLSSGNTIYF,TGTGCCAGCAGCCTGCTGAGCTCTGGAAACACCATATATTTT
TRBJ2-7,TRBV27,TRBD1,few,CASSLDRGRSEQYF,TGTGCCAGCAGTTTAGACAGGGGGCGCTCCGAGCAGTACTTC
TRBJ2-6,TRBV15,.,few,CATREIQGSGANVLTF,TGTGCCACCAGGGAGATACAGGGATCTGGGGCCAACGTCCTGACTTTC
TRBJ2-2,TRBV12-3/TRBV12-4,TRBD1,.,CASSFRQGPMLGELFF,TGTGCCAGCAGTTTCCGACAGGGACCCATGTTGGGGGAGCTGTTTTTT
TRBJ2-2,TRBV12-3/TRBV12-4,.,many,CASSQTGRGELFF,TGTGCCAGCAGTCAGACAGGGAGGGGGGAGCTGTTTTTT
TRBJ1-1,TRBV13,.,many,CASSFETGANTEAFF,TGTGCCAGCAGCTTCGAGACGGGGGCGAACACTGAAGCTTTCTTT
TRBJ2-5,TRBV5-5,.,once,CASSQDRRPQETQYF,TGTGCCAGCAGCCAAGATCGGCGCCCCCAAGAGACCCAGTACTTC
TRBJ2-1,TRBV15,.,.,CATSRRWGEQFF,TGTGCCACCAGCAGAAGGTGGGGTGAGCAGTTCTTC
TRBJ2-5,TRBV12-3/TRBV12-4,.,.,CATSPDRQETQYF,TGTGCCACCTCCCCTGACAGACAAGAGACCCAGTACTTC
TRBJ2-5,TRBV2,.,many,CASRERSQETQYF,TGTGCCAGCAGAGAGCGGTCTCAAGAGACCCAGTACTTC
TRBJ1-2,TRBV10-3,TRBD1,.,CAIRQGGLYGYTF,TGTGCCATCAGACAGGGGGGATTGTATGGCTACACCTTC
TRBJ2-7,TRBV7-8,TRBD1,.,CASSLQWGQVSSYEQYF,TGTGCCAGCAGCTTACAATGGGGACAGGTCAGCTCCTACGAGCAGTACTTC
TRBJ2-7,TRBV12-3/TRBV12-4,.,.,CASTSRPVDEQYF,TGTGCCAGCACCTCCCGTCCAGTTGACGAGCAGTACTTC
TRBJ2-7,TRBV27,.,many,CASSPLSRSSYEQYF,TGTGCCAGCAGTCCACTATCCCGCAGCTCCTACGAGCAGTACTTC
TRBJ2-5,TRBV7-9,.,few,CASSTSGEETQYF,TGTGCCAGCAGCACATCGGGAGAAGAGACCCAGTACTTC
TRBJ2-7,TRBV20-1,.,.,CSGGRLSGSHEQYF,TGCAGTGGAGGGAGGTTGTCGGGGAGCCACGAGCAGTACTTC
TRBJ2-2,TRBV9,TRBD1,.,CASSVTTGGRTGELLF,TGTGCCAGCAGCGTCACAACAGGGGGGAGGACCGGGGAGCTGCTTTTT